This entry describes one T cell receptor (beta chain). What it recognizes is unknown. The sample comes from a study of shared clonotypes between healthy human individuals. Overall study context: Aged 18 to 49, the donors were a couple of women and a few men. Whole-study findings and limits: Represented diversity, genetic and exposure-history alike, was limited by few donors.

The method was immunoSEQ multiplex PCR; TCRdb's version includes in-frame clones alone and lacks a portion of them. The sample contains roughly 500,000 clones, more than 65% of which appear only once. The donors were all Caucasian adults (living in Nashville, Tennessee). Without sorting, samples used tens of millions of PBMCs for genomic DNA. The sample consisted of PBMCs. The TCR comes from a woman aged 40 to 50 in good health. Some clones in this sample may be carry-over from other donors' samples.

The CDR3 is CASSRLSSAGELFF. The DNA for the CDR3 is TGCGCCAGCAGCCGCCTTAGCTCCGCCGGGGAGCTGTTTTTT. This chain uses TRBV4-3 with TRBJ2-2; no clear D. V dropped 4 bases and J dropped 6 bases, with 12 bases sitting between them. CDR3 size: 14 residues. Per the germline V gene, CDR1 is LGHNA and CDR2 is YSLEER.